The next 2 T cell receptor beta chains were all read from a single sample in a study of OX40 agonist ivuxolimab in advanced cancers. Clones were sequenced by immunoSEQ multiplex PCR, and TCRdb holds only the in-frame ones, with some missing. The sample contains 83,000 or so clones, approximately 84% of which appear only once. Sequenced material: CD4+ or CD8+ T cells sorted from blood, taken in a trial of the OX40 agonist ivuxolimab. These receptor sequences come from an adult with an advanced solid tumor such as melanoma, head and neck, liver or kidney cancer.

This chain uses TRBV30 with TRBJ1-3, with D maybe TRBD1 (6 bases). This CDR3 has 14 residues. Germline lookup yields CDR1 GTSNPN and CDR2 SVGIG (reference sequence). V was cut by 8 bases and J by 4 bases, with 18 bases left in between. The CDR3 DNA sequence: TGTGCCAGTGATTTGGGGACACTAGGAAACACCATATATTTT. Translation: CASDLGTLGNTIYF.

The chain combines TRBV27 with TRBJ1-1; D is undetermined. The CDR3 contains 15 residues. Germline V gene sequence: CDR1 MNHEY, CDR2 SMNVEV (reference sequence). The ends were cut back, 7 bases at V and 0 bases at J, with 15 bases in the middle. The CDR3: CASIGNAYMNTEAFF. CDR3 DNA: TGTGCCAGCATAGGCAACGCTTACATGAACACTGAAGCTTTCTTT.